This TCR beta chain is drawn from a study of early T cells in non-severe SARS-CoV-2 infection. As for the study in general: Unpaired chains resulted from sequencing bulk RNA of unsorted whole blood.

General observations from the study: Matching with VDJdb favored anti-spike CD8 responses (missing private and CD4 specificities).

The CDR3 covers 14 residues. CDR1 and CDR2 (germline): LGHDT, YNNKEL (reference sequence). V dropped 3 bases and J dropped 14 bases, with 20 bases sitting between them. This clonotype has at least ten counts. Antigen: not known. Researchers attached unique molecular identifiers to individual cDNA molecules. From the 5' RACE reads, TCRdb called clonotypes with MiXCR, one entry per CDR3 protein. The sample carries 45,000 to 50,000 distinct CDR3 sequences, under 7.5% recorded once. The V gene is TRBV3-1, the J gene TRBJ2-1; TRBD2 might be the D (5 bases). Sequencing used whole blood, obtained at baseline. The receptor comes from an adult who was a healthcare worker with PCR-confirmed SARS-CoV-2 infection or an uninfected control (not recorded which). This chain's CDR3 is CASSHLAPGLAEFF. The CDR3 bases are TGTGCCAGCAGCCACCTCGCCCCCGGGCTAGCCGAGTTCTTC.